The rows below give T cell receptor beta chains drawn from one sample of a study of T cell responses to AZD1222 COVID-19 vaccine. Assay: immunoSEQ multiplex PCR; the TCRdb copy retains only in-frame clones and omits some. Of more than 150,000 clones listed, 85% to 90% are singletons. The sequences come from peripheral blood, collected on day 0 of AZD1222 vaccination. Receptors were obtained from an adult in good health. CDR3s include the opening cysteine and the closing phenylalanine or tryptophan. The D gene is left open where the match is weak. Clone size, where shown, is once, few, many, or a class for clones that have expanded.

NA	TRBV2	NA	TRBJ2-5	CASSELGEETQYF	TGTGCCAGCAGTGAATTAGGGGAAGAGACCCAGTACTTC
TRBD1	TRBV4-1	NA	TRBJ2-1	CASSQDPGQGWNEQFF	TGCGCCAGCAGCCAAGACCCGGGACAGGGGTGGAATGAGCAGTTCTTC
NA	TRBV28	NA	TRBJ2-7	CATIPDTNYEQYF	TGTGCCACTATCCCTGACACAAACTACGAGCAGTACTTC
NA	TRBV19	NA	TRBJ2-5	CASSMGGQGREKTQYF	TGTGCCAGTAGTATGGGGGGGCAGGGAAGGGAAAAGACCCAGTACTTC
NA	TRBV7-3	NA	TRBJ2-2	CASRTDPMTGELFF	TGTGCCAGCAGGACGGACCCAATGACCGGGGAGCTGTTTTTT
NA	TRBV6-5	NA	TRBJ1-4	CASRLSNNEKLFF	TGTGCCAGCAGACTGTCGAATAATGAAAAACTGTTTTTT
NA	TRBV10-3	NA	TRBJ2-1	CAISEPWDSSGDEQFF	TGTGCCATCAGTGAGCCGTGGGACTCCTCGGGCGATGAGCAGTTCTTC
NA	TRBV2	NA	TRBJ1-4	CASLTLTASGSNEKLFF	TGTGCCAGCCTTACCCTAACAGCCTCAGGGTCTAATGAAAAACTGTTTTTT
TRBD1	TRBV5-1	NA	TRBJ2-7	CASSRGQSSYEQYF	TGCGCCAGCAGCAGGGGACAGAGCTCCTACGAGCAGTACTTC
NA	TRBV3-1/TRBV3-2	few	TRBJ1-5	CASSQDQGSNQPQHF	TGTGCCAGCAGCCAAGACCAGGGGAGCAATCAGCCCCAGCATTTT
TRBD2	TRBV4-1	few	TRBJ2-3	CASSRTSGGFPIHGTDTQYF	TGCGCCAGCAGCCGCACTAGCGGGGGGTTTCCCATTCATGGCACAGATACGCAGTATTTT
TRBD1	TRBV5-5	NA	TRBJ2-7	CASSLVAGTGTYEQYF	TGTGCCAGCAGCTTGGTCGCAGGGACAGGAACCTACGAGCAGTACTTC
TRBD1	TRBV5-1	NA	TRBJ1-5	CASSLTGVDNQPQHF	TGCGCCAGCAGCTTGACAGGGGTCGACAATCAGCCCCAGCATTTT
NA	TRBV4-2	NA	TRBJ2-7	CASSQPLNREQYF	TGTGCCAGCAGCCAGCCGTTAAACCGCGAGCAGTACTTC
TRBD2	TRBV18	NA	TRBJ2-1	CASSPPSSGDYNEQFF	TGTGCCAGCTCACCACCTTCCAGCGGGGACTACAATGAGCAGTTCTTC
TRBD1	TRBV4-1	NA	TRBJ1-3	CASSQPGQDTIYF	TGCGCCAGCAGCCAACCTGGACAGGACACCATATATTTT
TRBD1	TRBV7-9	NA	TRBJ2-7	CASSGGTGNRRGRYEQYF	TGTGCCAGCAGCGGAGGGACAGGAAATCGTCGTGGACGATACGAGCAGTACTTC
TRBD2	TRBV20-1	NA	TRBJ2-1	CSASAGLAGVVKAYNEQFF	TGCAGTGCTAGTGCGGGACTAGCGGGGGTAGTTAAGGCCTACAATGAGCAGTTCTTC
TRBD1	TRBV18	NA	TRBJ2-7	CASSTDRGAPYF	TGTGCCAGCTCAACCGACAGGGGGGCACCCTACTTC
NA	TRBV7-9	NA	TRBJ1-4	CASSSPGVTNEKLFF	TGTGCCAGCAGCTCCCCGGGAGTAACTAATGAAAAACTGTTTTTT
TRBD1	TRBV9	NA	TRBJ1-5	CAGPQGGNQPQHF	TGTGCCGGTCCGCAGGGGGGCAATCAGCCCCAGCATTTT
NA	TRBV3-1/TRBV3-2	NA	TRBJ2-1	CASSQDSGGSYNEQFF	TGTGCCAGCAGCCAAGATTCCGGAGGCTCCTACAATGAGCAGTTCTTC
TRBD1	TRBV2	NA	TRBJ1-1	CASSTRSGGTEAFF	TGTGCCAGCAGTACCCGATCAGGGGGAACTGAAGCTTTCTTT
NA	TRBV6-5	NA	TRBJ2-5	CASSARGGVGETQYF	TGTGCCAGCAGCGCCCGAGGGGGTGTAGGAGAGACCCAGTACTTC
TRBD1	TRBV12-3/TRBV12-4	NA	TRBJ1-2	CASSFDREDGYTF	TGTGCCAGCAGTTTTGACAGGGAGGATGGCTACACCTTC
TRBD2	TRBV29-1	NA	TRBJ2-2	CSVEEAGVDSGGPMNTGELFF	TGCAGCGTTGAGGAGGCAGGGGTTGATAGCGGGGGACCGATGAACACCGGGGAGCTGTTTTTT
TRBD1	TRBV12-3/TRBV12-4	NA	TRBJ2-7	CASSLNRGHEQYF	TGTGCCAGCAGTCTCAACAGGGGGCACGAGCAGTACTTC
TRBD1	TRBV5-1	NA	TRBJ1-4	CASSFGTGVAYEKLFF	TGCGCCAGCAGCTTTGGGACAGGGGTAGCCTATGAAAAACTGTTTTTT
NA	TRBV6-1	NA	TRBJ2-7	CASSEAGAGNYEQYF	TGTGCCAGCAGTGAAGCGGGAGCGGGCAATTACGAGCAGTACTTC